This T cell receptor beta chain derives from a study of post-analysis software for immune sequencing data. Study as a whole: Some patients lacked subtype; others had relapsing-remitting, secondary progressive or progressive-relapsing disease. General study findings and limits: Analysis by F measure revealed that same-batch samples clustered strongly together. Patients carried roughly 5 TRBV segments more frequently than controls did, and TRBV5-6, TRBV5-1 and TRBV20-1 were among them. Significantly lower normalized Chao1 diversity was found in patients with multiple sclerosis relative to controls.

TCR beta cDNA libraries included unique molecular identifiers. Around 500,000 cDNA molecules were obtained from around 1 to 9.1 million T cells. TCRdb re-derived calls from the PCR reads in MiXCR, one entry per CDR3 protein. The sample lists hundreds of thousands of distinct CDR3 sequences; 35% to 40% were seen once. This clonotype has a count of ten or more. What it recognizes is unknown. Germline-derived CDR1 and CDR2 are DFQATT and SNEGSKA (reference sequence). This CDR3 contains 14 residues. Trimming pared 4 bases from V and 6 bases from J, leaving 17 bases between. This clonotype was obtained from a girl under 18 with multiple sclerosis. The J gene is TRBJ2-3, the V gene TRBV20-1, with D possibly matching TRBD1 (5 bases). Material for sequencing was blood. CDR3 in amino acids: CSAIWTLRVDTQYF. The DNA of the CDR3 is TGCAGTGCTATATGGACCCTCAGGGTGGATACGCAGTATTTT.